A single sample is the source of the 28 T cell receptor beta chains below, sequenced in a study of cytomegalovirus exposure and HLA in healthy donors. In the PCR, 60 Vbeta and 13 Jbeta primers were used. Profiling relied on immunoSEQ multiplex PCR, and the TCRdb table lists in-frame clones only, not all of them. The sample lists roughly 250,000 clones, about four fifths occurring once. Sample: PBMCs. The receptors stem from a woman aged 40 to 50 in good health and CMV-seropositive.

The chain couples TRBV27 to TRBJ2-7, with D perhaps TRBD2 (6 bases). Germline assignment: CDR1 MNHEY and CDR2 SMNVEV (reference sequence). The CDR3 has 14 residues. Trimming stripped 0 bases from V and 7 bases from J, with 13 bases between. The chain's CDR3 is CASSLSGGTEEQYF. CDR3 in DNA: TGTGCCAGCAGTTTATCGGGCGGGACTGAAGAGCAGTACTTC.

J is TRBJ1-2 and V is TRBV19; 7 nucleotides agree with TRBD1. The CDR3 sequence is 15 residues long. CDR1 and CDR2 (germline): LNHDA, SQIVND (reference sequence). The J segment lost 0 bases and the V segment lost 5 bases, leaving 6 bases of the junction unmatched. CDR3 residues: CASSSGTATNYGYTF. In nucleotides, the CDR3 is TGTGCCAGTAGTTCCGGGACAGCTACTAACTATGGCTACACCTTC.

The CDR3 region has the DNA TGTGCCAGTAGTAACCGACAGACAGATACGCAGTATTTT. Protein product: CASSNRQTDTQYF. The rearrangement links TRBV19 to TRBJ2-3; D perhaps matches TRBD1 (5 bases). The CDR3 loop spans 13 amino acids. Germline loops: CDR1 LNHDA, CDR2 SQIVND (reference sequence). Trimming shortened V by 4 bases and J by 3 bases, and 8 bases separated the two germline ends.

This CDR3 is CSVEVSSDTQYF. CDR3 DNA sequence: TGCAGCGTTGAAGTGTCCTCGGATACGCAGTATTTT. V usage is TRBV29-1 and J usage is TRBJ2-3, with D uncertain. CDR3 length equals 12 residues. V gave up 1 base and J gave up 6 bases, with 8 bases separating them. Germline lookup yields CDR1 SQVTM and CDR2 ANQGSEA.

V gene TRBV5-4 combines with J gene TRBJ2-7; 8 positions agree with TRBD2. From germline, CDR1 is SGHNT and CDR2 YYREEE (reference sequence). CDR3 length: 15 residues. J gave up 6 bases and V 3 bases, and 11 bases lay outside the gene matches. CDR3 bases: TGTGCCAGCAGCTCCGGGGTAGCGGGAAACTTCGAGCAGTACTTC. It yields the protein CASSSGVAGNFEQYF.

The chain links TRBV30 to TRBJ2-7, with 8 bases matching TRBD1. The CDR3 spans 14 residues. V lost 5 bases to trimming and J lost 4 bases; unmatched junction nucleotides: 10. Germline CDR1 reads GTSNPN; CDR2 reads SVGIG (reference sequence). Here the CDR3 reads CAWARQGHLYEQYF. CDR3 in DNA: TGTGCCTGGGCTAGACAGGGGCATCTTTACGAGCAGTACTTC.

Details on this clone: Distinct nucleotide sequences in the sample also encode this CDR3. J is TRBJ1-4 and V is TRBV7-2; the match to TRBD1 covers 9 bases. Germline V gene data show CDR1 as SGHTA and CDR2 as FQGNSA. The ends lost 4 bases at V and 6 bases at J; junction bases unmatched: 3. The CDR3 runs 14 residues. This CDR3 reads CASSSDRGDEKLFF. The DNA of the CDR3 is TGTGCCAGCAGCTCCGACAGGGGGGATGAAAAACTGTTTTTT.

This chain joins TRBV19 and TRBJ1-1; D gene uncertain. CDR1 is LNHDA, CDR2 SQIVND, per germline (reference sequence). This CDR3 comprises 14 residues. The V and J ends lost 3 bases and 2 bases respectively, with 10 bases between them. CDR3 DNA: TGTGCCAGTAGTATTACACACCTTAACACTGAAGCTTTCTTT. This sequence encodes CASSITHLNTEAFF.

The chain carries TRBV29-1 and TRBJ1-1, with 12 bases identical to TRBD1. Trimming at V came to 7 bases and at J to 0 bases, leaving 9 bases not matched to a gene. The germline V gene has CDR1 SQVTM and CDR2 ANQGSEA. The CDR3 runs to 16 residues. CDR3 amino acids: CSAVGDRGRVNTEAFF. In DNA form, the CDR3 reads TGCAGCGCCGTAGGGGACAGGGGGCGCGTGAACACTGAAGCTTTCTTT.

CDR3 DNA: TGTGCCAGCAGGAAACAGGGGGGGACCTGGGTGCAGTACTTC. Its translation is CASRKQGGTWVQYF. This chain uses TRBV28 with TRBJ2-7; tentative D call: TRBD1 (8 bases). CDR3 length: 14 residues. Trimming took off 6 bases at V and 9 bases at J, with 21 bases between the two ends. Germline V gene sequence: CDR1 MDHEN, CDR2 SYDVKM.

The V and J genes are TRBV29-1 and TRBJ2-1; 8 bases line up with TRBD2. Germline-derived CDR1 and CDR2 are SQVTM and ANQGSEA. The CDR3 extends over 13 amino acids. The trim removed 2 bases at V and 11 bases at J, leaving 8 bases unmatched. The CDR3 nucleotides are TGCAGCGTTGAAACTAGCGGCGGGTTAAAGCAGTTCTTC. Amino acid sequence: CSVETSGGLKQFF.

The chain links TRBV30 to TRBJ1-1; D is unclear. Trimming removed 4 bases from V and 2 bases from J, with 8 bases in between. The CDR3 totals 12 residues. The V gene's germline CDR1 is GTSNPN and CDR2 SVGIG (reference sequence). As DNA, the CDR3 is TGTGCCTGGATGAGGATAAACACTGAAGCTTTCTTT. Residues: CAWMRINTEAFF. Using reference TRBV30 and TRBJ1-1 for the parts outside the CDR3, the full variable domain is SQTIHQWPATLVQPVGSPLSLECTVEGTSNPNLYWYRQAAGRGLQLLFYSVGIGQISSEVPQNLSASRPQDRQFILSSKKLLLSDSGFYLCAWMRINTEAFFGQGTRLTVV.

This clone occurred a few times. The J gene is TRBJ1-1, the V gene TRBV10-1; 7 bases align to TRBD1. The CDR3 has 16 amino acids. V was clipped by 8 bases and J by 5 bases; unmatched bases: 17. Germline CDR1 WNHNN, CDR2 SYGVQD (reference sequence). The CDR3 DNA follows: TGCGCCAGCCCTCCTCTCGTACAGGGGCGAGGAACTGAAGCTTTCTTT. This translates into CASPPLVQGRGTEAFF.

V and J are TRBV9 and TRBJ1-6; 7 nucleotides align to TRBD1. This CDR3 region has 14 residues. Germline assignment: CDR1 SGDLS and CDR2 YYNGEE. V dropped 2 bases and J dropped 10; count of bases not matched to a gene: 6. The CDR3 region has the DNA TGTGCCAGCAGCGTCGGACAGGCACTCTCACCCCTCCACTTT. Protein: CASSVGQALSPLHF.

This clone was counted once. The same CDR3 also results from other DNA sequences found in this sample. The chain combines TRBV5-1 with TRBJ1-3, with D possibly TRBD1 on 6 matching bases. CDR1 and CDR2 from the germline V gene are SGHRS and YFSETQ. This CDR3 region has 14 residues. The V end lost 2 bases, the J end lost 2 bases, and 8 bases lay between the germline ends. The CDR3 coding sequence is TGCGCCAGCAGCTTAGGACAGACTGGAAACACCATATATTTT. Residues: CASSLGQTGNTIYF.

This clone was recorded once. This chain connects TRBV7-9 to TRBJ2-1; D gene unclear. Trimming removed 1 base at V and 3 bases at J, with 7 bases between. Looked up from germline, CDR1 is SEHNR and CDR2 is FQNEAQ (reference sequence). The CDR3 sequence is 14 residues long. CDR3 bases: TGTGCCAGCAGCTTAGACCTAATCTACAATGAGCAGTTCTTC. Residues: CASSLDLIYNEQFF.

V gene TRBV4-3 combines with J gene TRBJ2-3; D unresolved. CDR3 length: 13 residues. Germline V gene lookup returns CDR1 LGHNA and CDR2 YSLEER. V gave up 3 bases and J gave up 3 bases, with 7 bases separating them. In DNA, the CDR3 is TGCGCCAGCAGCCAGGCGGATACAGATACGCAGTATTTT. Translating gives CASSQADTDTQYF.

Only a few counts were recorded for this clone. This chain connects TRBV4-1 to TRBJ2-7, with TRBD2 identical over 9 bases. CDR3 size: 16 residues. Per the germline V gene, CDR1 is MGHRA and CDR2 is YSYEKL. V was clipped by 0 bases and J by 2 bases; unmatched bases: 5. CDR3 sequence (DNA): TGCGCCAGCAGCCAAGAGGTAGCGGGAGTAACCTACGAGCAGTACTTC. Protein sequence: CASSQEVAGVTYEQYF.

The chain combines TRBV29-1 with TRBJ2-1, with 7 bases fitting TRBD1. After removal of 4 bases from V and 7 bases from J, the junction contained 1 base not matched to a gene. Per germline, CDR1 SQVTM and CDR2 ANQGSEA. The CDR3 sequence is 11 residues long. CDR3 in DNA: TGCAGCGTTGGACAGGGAAATGAGCAGTTCTTC. Amino acids: CSVGQGNEQFF.

The V gene is TRBV7-2, the J gene TRBJ2-1; 14 bases fit TRBD2. The junction had 7 bases not matched to a gene; V was cut back by 4 bases and J by 8 bases. This CDR3 has 16 residues. The V gene's germline CDR1 is SGHTA and CDR2 FQGNSA. The CDR3 region has the DNA TGTGCCAGCAGCTCCATGACTAGCGGGAGGGCCTATGAGCAGTTCTTC. Translation: CASSSMTSGRAYEQFF. Full variable domain (outside the CDR3, taken from reference TRBV7-2 and TRBJ2-1): GAGVSQSPSNKVTEKGKDVELRCDPISGHTALYWYRQSLGQGLEFLIYFQGNSAPDKSGLPSDRFSAERTGGSVSTLTIQRTQQEDSAVYLCASSSMTSGRAYEQFFGPGTRLTVL.

The table lists this clone with a count of one. This same CDR3 is encoded by further DNA sequences in the sample. The CDR3 is CASSYSGGLYEQYF. For the CDR3, the DNA is TGTGCCAGCAGTTATAGCGGGGGACTCTACGAGCAGTACTTC. The V call is TRBV6-5, the J call TRBJ2-7, with 9 bases lining up with TRBD2. V lost 3 bases and J lost 3; bases outside the gene matches: 3. The CDR3 totals 14 residues. Germline CDR1 reads MNHEY; CDR2 reads SVGAGI.

The gene calls are TRBV19 and TRBJ2-5; unclear D gene. V lost 5 bases to trimming and J lost 2 bases, with 9 bases between them. Germline V gene lookup returns CDR1 LNHDA and CDR2 SQIVND (reference sequence). CDR3 size: 13 residues. CDR3 sequence (DNA): TGTGCCAGTAGTGGGCAGATACAAGAGACCCAGTACTTC. Translation: CASSGQIQETQYF.

This clone was seen more than once but under ten times. The chain joins TRBV5-4 to TRBJ2-5, with D unclear. CDR1 SGHNT and CDR2 YYREEE come from the germline V gene (reference sequence). V shed 2 bases and J shed 0 bases, with 8 bases lying between them. CDR3 length: 14 amino acids. CDR3 amino acids: CASSLANYQETQYF. The CDR3 coding sequence is TGTGCCAGCAGCTTAGCTAACTACCAAGAGACCCAGTACTTC.

V and J are TRBV19 and TRBJ2-1; 7 positions agree with TRBD2. The CDR3 has 15 amino acids. CDR1 and CDR2 (germline): LNHDA, SQIVND (reference sequence). Trimming at V came to 5 bases and at J to 3 bases, leaving 7 bases not matched to a gene. The CDR3 DNA follows: TGTGCCAGTAGTCTCTTAGCGGGTAACTACAATGAGCAGTTCTTC. It specifies CASSLLAGNYNEQFF.

V is TRBV2 and J is TRBJ2-7, with D maybe TRBD1 (5 bases). The V end was cut by 2 bases, the J end by 0 bases, with 11 bases between. This CDR3 is built from 15 residues. From germline, CDR1 is SNHLY and CDR2 FYNNEI. The CDR3 DNA reads as TGTGCCAGCAGTGAACAGGGCTATCTCTCCTACGAGCAGTACTTC. Residues: CASSEQGYLSYEQYF.

CDR3 sequence: CASSYGGQEGYTF. CDR3 DNA: TGTGCCAGCAGCTACGGGGGCCAGGAGGGCTACACCTTC. The chain joins TRBV6-5 to TRBJ1-2; weak D call: TRBD1 (6 bases). The germline V gene has CDR1 MNHEY and CDR2 SVGAGI. The CDR3 has 13 residues. The V gene lost 6 bases and the J gene lost 8 bases, with 16 bases spanning the gap.

This chain links TRBV7-2 with TRBJ2-3, with D possibly matching TRBD2 (5 bases). Trimming took 0 bases from V and 2 from J, leaving 9 bases between them. Germline V gene sequence: CDR1 SGHTA, CDR2 FQGNSA. The CDR3 consists of 15 residues. The CDR3 bases are TGTGCCAGCAGCTTAGCGCGGGTAGTCACAGATACGCAGTATTTT. Translating it yields CASSLARVVTDTQYF.

V gene TRBV6-6 combines with J gene TRBJ2-2, with D possibly TRBD1 on 5 matching bases. The CDR3 runs 14 residues. V shed 3 bases and J shed 1 base, with 6 bases lying between them. Germline CDR1 and CDR2: MNHNY and SVGAGI (reference sequence). CDR3 bases: TGTGCCAGCAGTTATCAGGGGAACACCGGGGAGCTGTTTTTT. This encodes CASSYQGNTGELFF.